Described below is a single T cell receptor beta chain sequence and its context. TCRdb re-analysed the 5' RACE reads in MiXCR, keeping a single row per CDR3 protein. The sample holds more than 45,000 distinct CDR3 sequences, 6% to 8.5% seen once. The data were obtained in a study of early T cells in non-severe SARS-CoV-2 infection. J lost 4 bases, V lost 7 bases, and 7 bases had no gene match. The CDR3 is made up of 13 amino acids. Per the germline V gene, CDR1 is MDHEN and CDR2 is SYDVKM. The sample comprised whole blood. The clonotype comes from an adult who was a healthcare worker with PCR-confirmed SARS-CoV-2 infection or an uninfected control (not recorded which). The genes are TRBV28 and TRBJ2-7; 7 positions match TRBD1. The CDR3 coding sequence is TGTGCCAGCAACTCGGGACAGCCTTACGAGCAGTACTTC. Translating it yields CASNSGQPYEQYF.